This section outlines one TCR beta chain sequence together with its context. What it binds is unknown. CD45RA+ naive and CD45RA-negative memory subsets were separated from CD4+ cells. The data stem from a study of shared clonotypes between healthy human individuals. Study-level points and caveats: Generation probabilities of non-shared clonotypes were lower (relative to those shared by all four donors).

Original processing notes: ImmunoSEQ only sent back junction sequences with no quality scores, so filtering was done differently. The repertoire was sequenced with immunoSEQ multiplex PCR; TCRdb's copy has only in-frame clones and lacks some. The V and J calls and clone size come from that table; D and trimming were worked out from the DNA. The sample lists roughly 1 million clones; roughly 80% were seen once. Unmatched junction bases numbered 16, after V lost 4 bases and J lost 11 bases. The CDR3 runs to 15 residues. Germline CDR1 and CDR2: SNHLY and FYNNEI. This clonotype was obtained from a man between 18 and 29 years old in good health. Sequencing was carried out using memory CD4+ T cells sorted from blood. The subset: CD45RA-negative fraction. The J gene is TRBJ1-1, the V gene TRBV2; TRBD1 matches at 7 bases. The CDR3 coding sequence is TGTGCCAGCAGTGGGGAAGGACAGGCAAATGGCGGGGCTTTCTTT. Translated: CASSGEGQANGGAFF.